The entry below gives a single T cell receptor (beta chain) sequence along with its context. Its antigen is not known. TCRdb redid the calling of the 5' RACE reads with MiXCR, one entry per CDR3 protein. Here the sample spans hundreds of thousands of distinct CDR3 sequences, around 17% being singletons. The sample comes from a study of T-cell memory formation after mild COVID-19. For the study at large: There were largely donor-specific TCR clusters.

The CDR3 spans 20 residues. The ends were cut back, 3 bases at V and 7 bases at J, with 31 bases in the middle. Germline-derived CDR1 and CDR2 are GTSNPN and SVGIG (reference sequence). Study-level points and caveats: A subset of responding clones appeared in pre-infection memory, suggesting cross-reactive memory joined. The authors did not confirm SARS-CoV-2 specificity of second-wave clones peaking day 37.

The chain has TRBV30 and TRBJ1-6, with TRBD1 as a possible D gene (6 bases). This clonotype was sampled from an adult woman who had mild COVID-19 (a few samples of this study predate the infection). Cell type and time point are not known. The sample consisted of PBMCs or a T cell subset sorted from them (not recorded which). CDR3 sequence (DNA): TGTGCCTGGAGCCCTGTTCAGGCCTGGGGGGGCGTCCGGCGAAATTCACCCCTCCACTTT. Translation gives CAWSPVQAWGGVRRNSPLHF.